Presented here are 22 T cell receptor beta chains from one specimen sequenced in a study of early T cells in non-severe SARS-CoV-2 infection. In TCRdb, the 5' RACE reads were re-called with MiXCR into one record per CDR3 protein. The sample has 84,000 or so distinct CDR3 sequences; 12% are singletons. Material: whole blood. These receptors all come from an adult who was a healthcare worker with PCR-confirmed SARS-CoV-2 infection or an uninfected control (not recorded which).

The chain uses TRBV18 and TRBJ2-7; a possible D gene is TRBD1 (6 bases). Germline CDR1 reads KGHSH; CDR2 reads LQKENI. The CDR3 spans 14 residues. The V and J ends lost 0 bases and 4 bases respectively, with 10 bases between them. The CDR3: CASSPPGGAYEQYF. Written as DNA, the CDR3 is TGTGCCAGCTCACCACCTGGGGGCGCGTACGAGCAGTACTTC. The variable domain in full, with the rest retrieved from reference TRBV18 and TRBJ2-7, is NAGVMQNPRHLVRRRGQEARLRCSPMKGHSHVYWYRQLPEEGLKFMVYLQKENIIDESGMPKERFSAEFPKEGPSILRIQQVVRGDSAAYFCASSPPGGAYEQYFGPGTRLTVT.

Ten or more counts support this clonotype. This chain joins TRBV2 and TRBJ1-1, with a tentative D call TRBD1 (6 bases). CDR1 is SNHLY and CDR2 is FYNNEI in the germline V gene. The CDR3 runs 17 residues. V lost 0 bases, J lost 2 bases, and 16 bases lay in between. DNA of the CDR3: TGTGCCAGCAGTGAAGCGATACTACAGGGTTCCAACACTGAAGCTTTCTTT. Its translation is CASSEAILQGSNTEAFF.

A few counts support this clonotype. The junction departs from germline at one end; a sequencing error may be responsible. The J gene is TRBJ2-7, the V gene TRBV19, with 14 positions matching TRBD2. The CDR3 loop spans 15 amino acids. The germline CDR1 and CDR2 sequences are LNHDA and SQIVND (reference sequence). In DNA, the CDR3 is TGTGCCAGTAGTCAAGAAGGGACTAGCGGGAGCTCGGTCAAATTC. Amino acid sequence: CASSQEGTSGSSVKF.

The chain uses TRBV5-1 and TRBJ1-1, with D perhaps TRBD1 (6 bases). The germline gives CDR1 SGHRS, CDR2 YFSETQ. This CDR3 is built from 14 residues. With 2 bases removed from V and 3 bases from J, the gap between germline ends came to 11 bases. CDR3 in DNA: TGCGCCAGCAGCTTAACAGGGACGCACACTGAAGCTTTCTTT. Protein: CASSLTGTHTEAFF.

This clonotype was picked up many times. The chain has TRBV5-1 and TRBJ1-1; 7 bases are shared with TRBD1. CDR1 SGHRS and CDR2 YFSETQ come from the germline V gene. The V segment lost 3 bases and the J segment 0 bases; nucleotides outside the gene matches: 2. CDR3 length equals 14 residues. CDR3 nucleotide sequence: TGCGCCAGCAGCTGGGACAGCTTGAACACTGAAGCTTTCTTT. Translated: CASSWDSLNTEAFF. Full variable domain (outside the CDR3, taken from reference TRBV5-1 and TRBJ1-1): KAGVTQTPRYLIKTRGQQVTLSCSPISGHRSVSWYQQTPGQGLQFLFEYFSETQRNKGNFPGRFSGRQFSNSRSEMNVSTLELGDSALYLCASSWDSLNTEAFFGQGTRLTVV.

A few counts support this clonotype. V and J are TRBV2 and TRBJ2-7, with TRBD2 identical over 9 bases. Germline values: CDR1 SNHLY, CDR2 FYNNEI. With 4 bases clipped from V and 5 bases from J, the junction kept 6 bases outside the gene matches. The CDR3 has 14 residues. CDR3 nucleotide sequence: TGTGCCAGCAGTGCGGTAGCGGGAGTCCACGAGCAGTACTTC. This gives the protein CASSAVAGVHEQYF.

This clonotype was counted a few times. The chain links TRBV12-3 or TRBV12-4 to TRBJ2-1; perhaps TRBD1 as D (6 bases). The CDR3 runs to 21 residues. Trimming removed 7 bases at V and 3 bases at J, with 34 bases between. The CDR3 coding sequence is TGTGCCAGCACTCACCCCCTTTTAGTACAGGGTAAGAATCTAAACTACAATGAGCAGTTCTTC. Its translation is CASTHPLLVQGKNLNYNEQFF.

The chain employs TRBV27 and TRBJ1-1; 9 nucleotides match TRBD1. The CDR3 extends over 14 amino acids. After removal of 8 bases from V and 6 bases from J, the junction contained 10 bases not matched to a gene. CDR1 MNHEY and CDR2 SMNVEV come from the germline V gene (reference sequence). In DNA form, the CDR3 reads TGTGCCAGCGGTAACAGGGGGCGCGGCCCTGAAGCTTTCTTT. Protein sequence: CASGNRGRGPEAFF.

This clonotype was observed at least ten times. The chain joins TRBV18 to TRBJ1-6, with D tentatively TRBD1 (5 bases). Germline values: CDR1 KGHSH, CDR2 LQKENI. V was cut by 1 base and J by 7 bases, with 11 bases left in between. This CDR3 has 15 amino acids. DNA for the CDR3: TGTGCCAGCTCACCACGGGAGGGACGGAATTCACCCCTCCACTTT. Residues: CASSPREGRNSPLHF.

The V call is TRBV10-2, the J call TRBJ1-1; D gene uncertain. Germline CDR1 WSHSY, CDR2 SAAADI. V shed 3 bases and J shed 11 bases, with 16 bases lying between them. CDR3 length: 13 amino acids. CDR3 loop: CASSDSTVREAFF. CDR3 sequence (DNA): TGCGCCAGCAGTGACTCCACCGTAAGGGAGGCTTTCTTT.

This clonotype turned up a few times. The CDR3, as DNA: TGCAGTGCTAGGTCGGGGGGGCGCACTGAAGCTTTCTTT. This encodes CSARSGGRTEAFF. V is TRBV20-1 and J is TRBJ1-1; possible D gene TRBD1, 6 bases. Trimming left V 3 bases short and J 4 bases short, with 12 bases between. CDR1 and CDR2 from the germline V gene are DFQATT and SNEGSKA (reference sequence). The CDR3 extends over 13 amino acids.

This chain uses TRBV28 with TRBJ2-7, with 9 positions matching TRBD1. Germline CDR1 MDHEN, CDR2 SYDVKM. J lost 5 bases, V lost 5 bases, and 7 bases had no gene match. This CDR3 comprises 14 residues. The CDR3 DNA is TGTGCCAGCAGTCACAGGGGGCTTAGGGACGAGCAGTACTTC. This codes for CASSHRGLRDEQYF.

There are many counts of this clonotype. The chain's CDR3 is CSARRLGSLYQETQYF. The CDR3 DNA reads as TGCAGTGCTAGGAGGTTGGGGAGTCTATACCAAGAGACCCAGTACTTC. This chain links TRBV20-1 with TRBJ2-5, with D possibly being TRBD2 (5 bases). Germline V gives CDR1 DFQATT, CDR2 SNEGSKA (reference sequence). The V and J ends lost 3 bases and 0 bases respectively, with 17 bases between them. CDR3 length: 16 residues.

The chain uses TRBV5-1 and TRBJ2-7; 12 bases are shared with TRBD2. CDR1 and CDR2 from the germline V gene are SGHRS and YFSETQ. The ends lost 0 bases at V and 2 bases at J; junction bases unmatched: 3. The CDR3 extends over 16 amino acids. DNA for the CDR3: TGCGCCAGCAGCTTGGCGACTAGCGGGGGAACCTACGAGCAGTACTTC. Residues: CASSLATSGGTYEQYF.

This clonotype was observed at least ten times. The rearrangement uses TRBV20-1 and TRBJ2-1; D perhaps matches TRBD1 (6 bases). From germline, CDR1 is DFQATT and CDR2 SNEGSKA (reference sequence). This CDR3 comprises 14 residues. Trimming stripped 1 base from V and 11 bases from J, with 18 bases between. This CDR3 reads CSARVDRGSPQQFF. The DNA for the CDR3 is TGCAGTGCTAGAGTGGATAGGGGGTCGCCTCAGCAGTTCTTC.

The gene calls are TRBV24-1 and TRBJ2-7, with D possibly being TRBD2 (6 bases). Trimming left V 5 bases short and J 6 bases short, with 13 bases between. CDR3 length: 13 amino acids. Germline assignment: CDR1 KGHDR and CDR2 SFDVKD. The CDR3 is CATSVRKGGEQYF. The CDR3, as DNA: TGTGCCACCAGTGTAAGGAAGGGAGGCGAGCAGTACTTC.

The V call is TRBV14, the J call TRBJ2-1; D might be TRBD1 or TRBD2, each matching 5 bases. CDR1 is SGHDN, CDR2 FVKESK, per germline. The CDR3 extends over 15 amino acids. V dropped 3 bases and J dropped 5 bases, with 14 bases sitting between them. The CDR3 sequence is CASSQTGTTHNEQFF. CDR3 sequence (DNA): TGTGCCAGCAGCCAGACCGGGACGACCCACAATGAGCAGTTCTTC.

This clonotype was picked up many times. The V call is TRBV29-1, the J call TRBJ2-4, with D perhaps TRBD2 (5 bases). Germline V lookup: CDR1 SQVTM, CDR2 ANQGSEA. Between the trimmed V and J ends, which lost 3 bases and 5 bases, there was a span of 11 bases. CDR3 length: 13 amino acids. As DNA, the CDR3 is TGCAGCGTTGACGGCGCGGGTCAAAACATTCAGTACTTC. This sequence encodes CSVDGAGQNIQYF.

This clonotype was counted between two and nine times. The chain is built from TRBV4-2 and TRBJ2-3; TRBD2 matches at 13 bases. This CDR3 has 17 amino acids. Germline loops: CDR1 LGHNA, CDR2 YNFKEQ. The V and J ends lost 2 bases and 3 bases, in that order; junction bases with no gene match: 5. The CDR3 is CASSQWTSGSRTDTQYF. For the CDR3, the DNA is TGTGCCAGCAGCCAATGGACTAGCGGGAGTAGGACAGATACGCAGTATTTT.

The table lists this clonotype with a few counts. The rearrangement joins TRBV6-2 or TRBV6-3 to TRBJ1-2; tentative D call: TRBD1 (6 bases). The CDR3 is 14 residues long. Between the trimmed V and J ends, which lost 6 bases and 4 bases, there was a span of 15 bases. The germline V gene encodes CDR1 MNHEY and CDR2 SVGEGT. Here the CDR3 DNA reads TGTGCCAGCAGAATACAGGGAGTCGGCTATGGCTACACCTTC. Translation: CASRIQGVGYGYTF.

This clonotype was detected only a few times. J is TRBJ2-5 and V is TRBV6-5, with D perhaps being TRBD1 or TRBD2 (7 bases each). V was pared by 5 bases and J by 8 bases, with 21 bases between. This CDR3 has 15 amino acids. In germline, CDR1 is MNHEY, CDR2 SVGAGI. The CDR3 reads CASSPLLAGGDTQYF. The CDR3 DNA reads TGTGCCAGCAGTCCCCTCCTCGCAGGGGGGGACACCCAGTACTTC.

This clonotype was found many times. This chain uses TRBV3-1 with TRBJ1-1; D remains ambiguous. The CDR3 runs 11 residues. The V gene's germline CDR1 is LGHDT and CDR2 YNNKEL (reference sequence). V lost 4 bases, J lost 8 bases, and 8 bases lay in between. The CDR3 DNA reads as TGTGCCAGCAGCCTAAACTTCGAAGCTTTCTTT. Residues: CASSLNFEAFF. Full variable domain (rest looked up from reference TRBV3-1 and TRBJ1-1): DTAVSQTPKYLVTQMGNDKSIKCEQNLGHDTMYWYKQDSKKFLKIMFSYNNKELIINETVPNRFSPKSPDKAHLNLHINSLELGDSAVYFCASSLNFEAFFGQGTRLTVV.